This T cell receptor (beta chain) was found in a study of resident and recirculating memory T cells in vitiligo. CDR3 size: 14 residues. Germline V CDR1 and CDR2: MDHEN, SYDVKM. V was trimmed by 8 bases and J by 7 bases, leaving 17 bases between them. Produced via immunoSEQ multiplex PCR; TCRdb's table is partial and in-frame only. Of 65,000 to 80,000 clones in the sample, around 92% were seen once. About this clone itself: Its specificity is not known.

Study findings and constraints: Vitiligo lesions lacked a unique dominant clone, and clonality varied.

The rearrangement links TRBV28 to TRBJ2-2; no reliable D call. The sequenced sample consisted of blood. The source of this sequence is a male donor with vitiligo. The CDR3 bases are TGTGCCAGCCAGGATTTCGGCAGGAACGGGGAGCTGTTTTTT. Translated: CASQDFGRNGELFF.